This TCR beta chain was found in a study of blood T cell repertoires in COVID-19. For the study at large: Material from acute and convalescent COVID-19 was sourced from the United States, Italy and Spain. PBMCs, B-cell-depleted T cells, or T cells were the source of the cDNA or gDNA that made up the material.

As handled by the study authors: Amplification of reference gene primers provided the estimated nucleated cell counts. TCRdb's table, derived via immunoSEQ multiplex PCR, lists solely in-frame clones and lacks some. V and J calls and clone size are those listed in that table; D and trimming were worked out from the DNA. The sample holds 90,000 or so clones, 87% seen once. Germline CDR1 and CDR2: SGHRS and YFSETQ. V lost 4 bases and J lost 5, with 13 bases in between. The CDR3 runs 13 residues. The chain has TRBV5-1 and TRBJ2-7; weak D call: TRBD2 (7 bases). The clonotype originates from a woman aged 55-69 years with COVID-19, enrolled during active disease. Sequences were obtained from peripheral blood. The CDR3 here is CASSPGGANEQYF. The CDR3 bases are TGCGCCAGCAGCCCTGGGGGGGCGAACGAGCAGTACTTC.